This entry is about one T cell receptor beta chain. What this receptor recognizes is not known. No clone much larger than this one lies a single base away; base qualities are absent. This sample is drawn from a study of T cells in Graves' hyperthyroidism and ophthalmopathy (dated by TCRdb to about 2019). At the level of the whole study: Peripheral blood samples were taken at initial diagnosis, before any treatment was given. An independent validation cohort of around 19 hyperthyroidism patients and approximately 15 patients who later progressed to ophthalmopathy tested prospective prediction of ophthalmopathy. According to the paper, TCR Vbeta CDR3 sequencing was carried out on 135 peripheral blood samples, which came from more than 40 ophthalmopathy, some 73 hyperthyroidism and approximately 17 progressor patients. After blood sampling, hyperthyroidism patients were treated with methimazole at a starting dose of 30 mg daily, and ophthalmopathy patients were treated with high-dose intravenous methylprednisolone. Thyroid tissue and blood T-cell repertoires from several Graves' hyperthyroidism patients were also compared in the study. To identify TCR V-J signatures that set the groups apart, the researchers used a discovery cohort of 90 to 100 patients, made up of 40 to 45 with Graves' ophthalmopathy and about 55 with stable Graves' hyperthyroidism. The approximately 100 discovery patients were divided at random into training and test sets in a 7:3 ratio. What the work shows at the level of the full study, not this receptor alone: Sample size was not statistically predetermined, and blinding of investigators to group allocation was not performed. Most expanded thyroid clonotypes (frequency above 0.001) were also detected in blood, suggesting blood repertoires may reflect thyroid immune responses. A model built on a 13 V-J signature distinguished ophthalmopathy from stable hyperthyroidism, reaching about 88% sensitivity and 81.08% specificity in cross-validation and 80%/75% in testing. In validation, the model predicted progression to ophthalmopathy a median of approximately 6.6 months before onset, with about 70% sensitivity and just under 75% specificity.

There are 16 amino acids in the CDR3, from cysteine to phenylalanine inclusive. The only DNA kept is the CDR3, 48 bases in frame from the first base. Relative to germline, V is missing 5 bases and J is missing 1 base, with 7 bases of the junction outside any gene match. The CDR1 and CDR2 encoded by the germline V gene are SGHTA and FQGTGA. TCR beta CDR3 regions were amplified from RNA transcripts. The first round of RT-PCR for the TCR CDR3 was performed with the HTBI primer set and the Qiagen OneStep RT-PCR kit. A second multiplex PCR round built the libraries, followed by size selection and purification. The libraries were sequenced on an Illumina HiSeq2000 using paired-end 100 bp reads. Processing in the source paper ran as follows. SOAPnuke was used to process the raw data, throwing out any read that contained adapters or uncalled bases, had a mean Phred below 15, or lacked an exact constant-primer or identifier match. High-quality paired reads were merged with COPE v1.2.5, and unique nucleotide sequences were defined as clonotypes. MiTCR v1.1 was used to align clonotypes to the IMGT TRBV, TRBD and TRBJ reference segments. The analysis was restricted to V-J combinations with a frequency above 0.0001, which together covered around 99% of the repertoires. A TCS score was defined as the ratio between F50 (clonal expansion) and ExV (chaos), using BLOSUM62-based TCRdist between CDR3 peptides within each V-J. Welch's t-statistics and random forest reduced 500 to 550 V-J features to roughly 13, which were used in a naive Bayes classifier (R e1071). TCRdb applied fastp at Q25 and MiXCR to the public reads, then kept only in-frame beta chains. One record per CDR3 amino acid sequence lists the most common genes and DNA. The V and J calls, along with clone size, are taken from TCRdb and not from the paper's own processing. The sample table shows 500,000 or so distinct CDR3 sequences, and roughly 15% are seen once. The leading ten clones occupy roughly 15% of the sample.

In the ophthalmopathy patients, disease was moderately to severely active, with a Clinical Activity Score of 3 or more, a NOSPECS grade of 4 or more, and a duration of less than 3 months. The study excluded patients with uncontrolled infections, other autoimmune diseases, pregnancy or lactation. Diagnoses were established on the basis of clinical symptoms, serum thyroxine and TRAb, thyroid ultrasound, and orbital computed tomography. PBMCs were isolated from about 9 ml of fresh peripheral blood by Ficoll-Paque density gradient centrifugation. Trizol reagent was used to extract total RNA, and RNA quality was then checked on an Agilent 2100 Bioanalyzer.

Source material: blood. The sequence links TRBV7-3 to TRBJ2-2, with 7 bases in between that match TRBD2. The clonotype originates from a young woman with Graves' ophthalmopathy. The CDR3 amino acid sequence is: CASSPHERENTGELFF. The DNA reads as follows: TGTGCCAGCAGCCCGCATGAGCGGGAGAACACCGGGGAGCTGTTTTTT.